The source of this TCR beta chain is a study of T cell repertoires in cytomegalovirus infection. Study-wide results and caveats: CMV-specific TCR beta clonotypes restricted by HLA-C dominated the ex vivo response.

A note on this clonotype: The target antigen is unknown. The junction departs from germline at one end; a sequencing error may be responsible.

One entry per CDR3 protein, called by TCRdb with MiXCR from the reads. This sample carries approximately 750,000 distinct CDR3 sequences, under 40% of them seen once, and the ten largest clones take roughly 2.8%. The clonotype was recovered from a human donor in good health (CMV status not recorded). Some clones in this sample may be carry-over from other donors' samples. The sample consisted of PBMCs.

The CDR3 sequence is CASAPPGRYTEASF. DNA of the CDR3: TGTGCCAGCGCCCCCCCGGGCAGGTACACTGAAGCTTCCTTT. The J gene is TRBJ1-1, the V gene TRBV12-3 or TRBV12-4; D is ambiguous. The CDR3 extends over 14 amino acids.